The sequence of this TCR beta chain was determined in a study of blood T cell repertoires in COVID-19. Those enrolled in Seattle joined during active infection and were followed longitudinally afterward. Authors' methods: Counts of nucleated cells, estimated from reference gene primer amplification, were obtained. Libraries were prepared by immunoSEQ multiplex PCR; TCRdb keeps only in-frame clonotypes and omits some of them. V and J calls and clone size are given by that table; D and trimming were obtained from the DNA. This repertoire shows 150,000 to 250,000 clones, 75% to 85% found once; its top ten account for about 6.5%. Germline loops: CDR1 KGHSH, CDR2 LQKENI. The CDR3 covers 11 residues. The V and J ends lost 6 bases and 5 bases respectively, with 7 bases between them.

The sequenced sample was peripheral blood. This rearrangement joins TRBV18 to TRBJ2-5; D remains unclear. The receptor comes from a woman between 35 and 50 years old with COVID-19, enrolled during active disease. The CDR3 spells CASSTEETQYF. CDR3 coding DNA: TGTGCCAGCTCCACTGAGGAGACCCAGTACTTC.